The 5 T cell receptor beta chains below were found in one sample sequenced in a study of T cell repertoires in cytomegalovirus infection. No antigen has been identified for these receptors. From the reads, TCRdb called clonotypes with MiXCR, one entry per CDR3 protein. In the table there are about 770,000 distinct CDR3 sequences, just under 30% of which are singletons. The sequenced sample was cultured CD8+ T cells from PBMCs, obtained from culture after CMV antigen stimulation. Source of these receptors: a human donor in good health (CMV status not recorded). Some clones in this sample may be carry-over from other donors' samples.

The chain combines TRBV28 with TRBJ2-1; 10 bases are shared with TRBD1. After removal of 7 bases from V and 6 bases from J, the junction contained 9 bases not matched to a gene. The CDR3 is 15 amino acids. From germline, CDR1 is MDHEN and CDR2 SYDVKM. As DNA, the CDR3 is TGTGCCAGCACTTCCGGACAGGGGGACTTCAATGAGCAGTTCTTC. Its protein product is CASTSGQGDFNEQFF.

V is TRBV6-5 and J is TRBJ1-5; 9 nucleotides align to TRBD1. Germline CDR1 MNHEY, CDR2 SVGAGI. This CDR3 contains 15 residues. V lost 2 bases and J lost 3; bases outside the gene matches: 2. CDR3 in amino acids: CASSYGTGINQPQHF. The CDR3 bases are TGTGCCAGCAGTTACGGGACAGGGATCAATCAGCCCCAGCATTTT.

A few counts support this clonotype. CDR3: CASSFTGAPQPQHF. In DNA form, the CDR3 reads TGTGCCAGCAGCTTCACAGGGGCCCCTCAGCCCCAGCATTTT. The V and J genes are TRBV7-9 and TRBJ1-5; 7 positions match TRBD1. The CDR3 is made up of 14 amino acids. V trimming: 3 bases; J trimming: 6 bases; junction bases outside the gene matches: 5. From germline, CDR1 is SEHNR and CDR2 FQNEAQ (reference sequence).

CDR3 protein: CASFEPRDRGRTNYGYTF. The CDR3 DNA follows: TGTGCCAGTTTTGAGCCTCGGGACAGGGGCCGAACTAACTATGGCTACACCTTC. The chain recombines TRBV19 with TRBJ1-2; 10 bases agree with TRBD1. CDR3 length equals 18 residues. The V gene's germline CDR1 is LNHDA and CDR2 SQIVND (reference sequence). V was clipped by 8 bases and J by 0 bases; unmatched bases: 15.

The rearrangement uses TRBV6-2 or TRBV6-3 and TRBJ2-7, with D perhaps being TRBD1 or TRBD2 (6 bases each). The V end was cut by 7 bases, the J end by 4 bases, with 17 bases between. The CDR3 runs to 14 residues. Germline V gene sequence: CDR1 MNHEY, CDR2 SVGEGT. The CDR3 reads CASIRDSQGYEQYV. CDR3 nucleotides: TGTGCCAGCATTCGGGACTCCCAGGGGTACGAGCAGTACGTC.